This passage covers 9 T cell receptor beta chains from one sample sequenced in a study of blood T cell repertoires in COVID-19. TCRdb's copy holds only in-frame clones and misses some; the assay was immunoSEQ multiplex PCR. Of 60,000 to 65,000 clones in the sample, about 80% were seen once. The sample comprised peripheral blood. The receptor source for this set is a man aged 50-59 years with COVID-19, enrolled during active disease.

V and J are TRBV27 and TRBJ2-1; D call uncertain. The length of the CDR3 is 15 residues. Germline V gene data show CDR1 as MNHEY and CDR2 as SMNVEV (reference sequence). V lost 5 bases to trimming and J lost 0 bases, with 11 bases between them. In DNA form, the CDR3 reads TGTGCCAGCAGTCCCCGGTCGAGCTCCTACAATGAGCAGTTCTTC. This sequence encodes CASSPRSSSYNEQFF.

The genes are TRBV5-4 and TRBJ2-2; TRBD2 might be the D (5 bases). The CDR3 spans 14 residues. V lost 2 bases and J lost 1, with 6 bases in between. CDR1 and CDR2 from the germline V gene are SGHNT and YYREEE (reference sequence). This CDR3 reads CASSFGENTGELFF. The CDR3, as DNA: TGTGCCAGCAGCTTCGGGGAGAACACCGGGGAGCTGTTTTTT.

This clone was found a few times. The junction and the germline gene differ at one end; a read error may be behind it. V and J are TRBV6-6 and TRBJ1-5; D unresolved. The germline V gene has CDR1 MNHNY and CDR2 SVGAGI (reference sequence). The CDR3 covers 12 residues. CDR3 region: CASSYSKSPEAF. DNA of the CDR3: TGTGCCAGCAGTTACTCGAAATCCCCGGAGGCTTTT.

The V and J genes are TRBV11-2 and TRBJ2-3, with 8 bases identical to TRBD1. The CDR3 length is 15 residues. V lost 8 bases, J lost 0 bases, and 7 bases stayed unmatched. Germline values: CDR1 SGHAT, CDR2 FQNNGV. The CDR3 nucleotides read TGTGCCAGCGGAAACAGGGGGATGAGCACAGATACGCAGTATTTT. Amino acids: CASGNRGMSTDTQYF.

CDR3 coding DNA: TGTGCCAGCATCGACAGGGGGCGGACCGGGGAGCTGTTTTTT. Translated: CASIDRGRTGELFF. The J gene is TRBJ2-2, the V gene TRBV2; 10 nucleotides agree with TRBD1. Trimming cost V 7 bases and J 5 bases; bases outside gene matches: 4. The CDR3 extends over 14 amino acids. Looked up from germline, CDR1 is SNHLY and CDR2 is FYNNEI.

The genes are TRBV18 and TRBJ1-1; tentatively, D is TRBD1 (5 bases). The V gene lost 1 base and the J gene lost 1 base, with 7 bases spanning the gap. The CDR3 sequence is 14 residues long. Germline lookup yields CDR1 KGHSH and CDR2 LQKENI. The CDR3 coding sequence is TGTGCCAGCTCACCACAGGGGCCGAACACTGAAGCTTTCTTT. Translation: CASSPQGPNTEAFF.

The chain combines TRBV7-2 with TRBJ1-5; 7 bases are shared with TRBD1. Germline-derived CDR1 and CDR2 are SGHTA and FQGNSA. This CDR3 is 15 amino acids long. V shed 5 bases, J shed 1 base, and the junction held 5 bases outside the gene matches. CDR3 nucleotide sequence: TGTGCCAGCAGCCCCAGACAGGGCAGCAATCAGCCCCAGCATTTT. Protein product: CASSPRQGSNQPQHF.

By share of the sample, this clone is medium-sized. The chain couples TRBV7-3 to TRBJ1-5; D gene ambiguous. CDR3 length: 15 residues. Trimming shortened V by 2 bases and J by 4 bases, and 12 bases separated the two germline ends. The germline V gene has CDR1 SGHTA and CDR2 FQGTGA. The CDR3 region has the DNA TGTGCCAGCAGCTTAGGCTACAGCTTAAATCAGCCCCAGCATTTT. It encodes CASSLGYSLNQPQHF.

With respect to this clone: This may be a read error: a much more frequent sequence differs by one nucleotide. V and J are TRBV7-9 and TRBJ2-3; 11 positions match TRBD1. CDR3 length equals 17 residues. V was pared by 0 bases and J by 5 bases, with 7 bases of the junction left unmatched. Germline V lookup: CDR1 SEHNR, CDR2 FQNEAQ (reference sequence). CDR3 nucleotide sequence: TGTGCCAGCAGCTTAGCAAGGACAGGGGGCAGGAGAGATACGCAGTATTTT. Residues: CASSLARTGGRRDTQYF.